This T cell receptor beta chain was sequenced for a study of Ad26.COV2.S vaccination and SARS-CoV-2 variants. Study results and caveats: Recipients of either vaccine or placebo displayed similar breadth of non-spike TCRs. Breadth, reportedly substantial, characterized the spike-specific CD8+ and CD4+ T cell responses after vaccination.

A remark on this clone: Its antigen is unidentified.

Assay used: immunoSEQ multiplex PCR; TCRdb lists only in-frame clones, some missing. This table holds some 640,000 clones, more than 80% found once. As for treatment: some 20 received Ad26.COV2.S at low or high dose, single or two shots; a few received placebo; per-sample allocation not given. Specimens were obtained on day 63 following the first vaccine or placebo injection. The sequence derives from a person between 18 and 65 years old who received the Ad26.COV2.S COVID-19 vaccine or a placebo. The sequenced sample was peripheral blood, obtained in a trial of Ad26.COV2.S vaccine versus placebo.

CDR3 coding DNA: TGTGCCAGCAGCTTAAGTAACGGGGGGCGCCGGGGTAATGAGCAGTTCTTC. This translates into CASSLSNGGRRGNEQFF. The chain has TRBV7-2 and TRBJ2-1, with D possibly being TRBD2 (7 bases). CDR1 and CDR2 (germline): SGHTA, FQGNSA. The CDR3 totals 17 residues. V lost 2 bases to trimming and J lost 7 bases, with 21 bases between them.